These 3 T cell receptor beta chains were sequenced from one sample in a study of blood T cell repertoires in COVID-19. The repertoire was sequenced with immunoSEQ multiplex PCR; TCRdb's copy has only in-frame clones and lacks some. The sample has around 250,000 clones; roughly nine tenths are singletons. Sequencing input: PBMCs or T cells enriched from blood (not recorded which). These receptors were collected from a human donor in a cohort exposed to, infected with or recovered from COVID-19 (not recorded which). The donor label of this sample is uncertain.

This clone was recorded once. V and J are TRBV30 and TRBJ1-2; D remains ambiguous. Per the germline V gene, CDR1 is GTSNPN and CDR2 is SVGIG (reference sequence). This CDR3 region has 11 residues. The V end was cut by 2 bases, the J end by 8 bases, with 9 bases between. The chain's CDR3 is CAWSHGGGYTF. CDR3 nucleotides: TGTGCCTGGAGTCACGGCGGAGGCTACACCTTC.

V is TRBV7-9 and J is TRBJ1-6; possibly TRBD1 for D (5 bases). The CDR3 has 14 residues. Trimming removed 3 bases from V and 5 bases from J, with 8 bases in between. Per germline, CDR1 SEHNR and CDR2 FQNEAQ (reference sequence). DNA of the CDR3: TGTGCCAGCAGCTTCGAGACAGATAATTCACCCCTCCACTTT. Translating gives CASSFETDNSPLHF.

The V gene is TRBV7-9, the J gene TRBJ1-1; D call uncertain. The ends were cut back, 1 base at V and 1 base at J, with 13 bases in the middle. The CDR3 is 16 amino acids. The germline V gene encodes CDR1 SEHNR and CDR2 FQNEAQ (reference sequence). The CDR3 DNA is TGTGCCAGCAGCTTAGGCCTCACAGTCGGGAACACTGAAGCTTTCTTT. Protein sequence: CASSLGLTVGNTEAFF.